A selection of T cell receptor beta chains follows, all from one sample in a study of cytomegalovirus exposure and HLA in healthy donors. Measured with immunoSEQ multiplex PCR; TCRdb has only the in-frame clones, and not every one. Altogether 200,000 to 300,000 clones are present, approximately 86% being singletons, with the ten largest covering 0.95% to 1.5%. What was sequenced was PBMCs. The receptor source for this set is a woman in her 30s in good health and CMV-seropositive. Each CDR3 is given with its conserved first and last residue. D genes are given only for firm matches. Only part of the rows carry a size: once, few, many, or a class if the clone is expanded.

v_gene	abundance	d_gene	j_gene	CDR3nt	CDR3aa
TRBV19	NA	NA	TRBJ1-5	TGTGCCAGTAGCCCAGGGTTAGGGGGCAATCAGCCCCAGCATTTT	CASSPGLGGNQPQHF
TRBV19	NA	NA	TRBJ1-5	TGTGCCACTCGGGGAGGAGGCCTCAATCAGCCCCAGCATTTT	CATRGGGLNQPQHF
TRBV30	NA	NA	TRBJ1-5	TGTGCCTGGAGTGGCAAGGGACTCCCACGGGATCAGCCCCAGCATTTT	CAWSGKGLPRDQPQHF
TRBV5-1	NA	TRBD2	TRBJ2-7	TGCGCCAGCAGCCCTCTTAGCGGGAGTGACTACGAGCAGTACTTC	CASSPLSGSDYEQYF
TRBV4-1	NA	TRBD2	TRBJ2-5	TGCGCCAGCAGCCATCTCCCCCCCTGGGCAAGCGGGATCCCAGGGACCCAGTACTTC	CASSHLPPWASGIPGTQYF
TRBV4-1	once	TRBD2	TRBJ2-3	TGCGCCAGCAGCCAAGATATGTCTATTGGGACTAGCGGCTACACAGATACGCAGTATTTT	CASSQDMSIGTSGYTDTQYF
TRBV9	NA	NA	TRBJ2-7	TGTGCCAGCAGCCGGAGCGGCCCCGGCTACGAGCAGTACTTC	CASSRSGPGYEQYF
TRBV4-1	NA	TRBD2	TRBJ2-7	TGCGCCAGCAGCCAAGAGGCGGGAGCGGGAGTATCCTACGAGCAGTACTTC	CASSQEAGAGVSYEQYF
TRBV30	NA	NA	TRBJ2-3	TGTGCCTGGAGTGTCCGCGCAGGTGGCAGGGAGGACACAGATACGCAGTATTTT	CAWSVRAGGREDTDTQYF
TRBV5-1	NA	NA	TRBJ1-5	TGCGCCAGCAGCTTGTCCGGGACAAGTCTTCAGCCCCAGCATTTT	CASSLSGTSLQPQHF
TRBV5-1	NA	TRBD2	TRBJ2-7	TGCGCCAGCAGCTACCTCGGGGGGGTTTCCTACGAGCAGTACTTC	CASSYLGGVSYEQYF
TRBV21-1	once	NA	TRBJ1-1	TGTGCCTACGCGTATGGTTACCTCCGGGACAGGGTAGGGGACACTGAAGCTTTCTTT	CAYAYGYLRDRVGDTEAFF
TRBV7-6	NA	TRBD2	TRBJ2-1	TGTGCCAGCAGTTACGATCGGACTAGGCCACTCGACAATGAGCAGTTCTTC	CASSYDRTRPLDNEQFF
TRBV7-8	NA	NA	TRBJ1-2	TGTGCCAGCAGCTCCCCGTCGGGTGGCTACACCTTC	CASSSPSGGYTF
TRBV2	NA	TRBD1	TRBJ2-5	TGTGCCAGCAAGTCCGGGAGTACAGGGGGCGTAGAGACCCAGTACTTC	CASKSGSTGGVETQYF
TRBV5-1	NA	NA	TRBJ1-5	TGCGCCAGCAGCTTGGAGCCAGGGTTTTATCAGCCCCAGCATTTT	CASSLEPGFYQPQHF
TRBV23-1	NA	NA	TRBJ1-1	TGCGCCAGCGGCCCTTATTGGAACACTGAAGCTTTCTTT	CASGPYWNTEAFF
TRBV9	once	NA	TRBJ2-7	TGTGCCAGCGGGCCAGGGGATCCCTACGAGCAGTACTTC	CASGPGDPYEQYF
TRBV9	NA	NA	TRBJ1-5	TGTGCCAGCAGCCTCACAGGCCAAGGGAATCAGCCCCAGCATTTT	CASSLTGQGNQPQHF
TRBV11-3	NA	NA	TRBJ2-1	TGTGCCAGCAGCTTATTTGAGGAGCAGTTCTTC	CASSLFEEQFF
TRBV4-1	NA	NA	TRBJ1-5	TGCGCCAGCACCCCCGTTTGGCTCTCAAGCAATCAGCCCCAGCATTTT	CASTPVWLSSNQPQHF
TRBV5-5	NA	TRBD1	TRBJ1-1	TGTGCCAGCAGCCTGACAGGGAATTCGAGGAACACTGAAGCTTTCTTT	CASSLTGNSRNTEAFF
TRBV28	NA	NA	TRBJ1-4	TGTGCCAGCAGTTACCCGGACAGCTACAATGAAAAACTGTTTTTT	CASSYPDSYNEKLFF
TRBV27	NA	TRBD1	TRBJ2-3	TGTGCCAGCAGGAACAGGGGGCTGAGAGATACGCAGTATTTT	CASRNRGLRDTQYF
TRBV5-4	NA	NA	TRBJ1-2	TGTGCCAGCAGCTTAGGAGGGGGAGGGAACTATGGCTACACCTTC	CASSLGGGGNYGYTF
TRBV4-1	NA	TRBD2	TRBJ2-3	TGCGCCAGCAGCCAAGATGCGACGGGAGGAGTAGATACGCAGTATTTT	CASSQDATGGVDTQYF
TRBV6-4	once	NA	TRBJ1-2	TGTGCCAGCAGAGGGGAAGCCTATTTTGACTATGGCTACACCTTC	CASRGEAYFDYGYTF
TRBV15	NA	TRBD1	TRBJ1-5	TGTGCCTACGGACAGGGACTGAATCAGCCCCAGCATTTT	CAYGQGLNQPQHF
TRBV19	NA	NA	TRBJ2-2	TGTGCCGGAAAGGACAGAAACACCGGGGAGCTGTTTTTT	CAGKDRNTGELFF
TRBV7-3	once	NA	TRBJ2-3	TGTGCCAGCAGCCTATCCAGCGGCACAGATACGCAGTATTTT	CASSLSSGTDTQYF
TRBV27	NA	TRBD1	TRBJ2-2	TGTGCCAGCAGTTTATATGGGACAGTAACCACCGGGGAGCTGTTTTTT	CASSLYGTVTTGELFF
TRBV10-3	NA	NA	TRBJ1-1	TGTGCCATCAGTGAGTCGCTGAAGGGGGAAACGACTGAAGCTTTCTTT	CAISESLKGETTEAFF
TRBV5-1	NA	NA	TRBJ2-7	TGCGCCAGCAGCTCGAGGAGCTCCTACGAGCAGTACTTC	CASSSRSSYEQYF
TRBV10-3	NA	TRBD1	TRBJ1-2	TGTGCCATCAGTGAGGACAGGGTAGCGGAAGGCTACACCTTC	CAISEDRVAEGYTF
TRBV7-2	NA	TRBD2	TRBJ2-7	TGTGCCAGCACCCTTAGCGGGAGTACTTCCTACGAGCAGTACTTC	CASTLSGSTSYEQYF
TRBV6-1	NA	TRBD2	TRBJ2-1	TGTGCCAGCAGTGGGTCAAACTTAGCGGGGGTACACTACAATGAGCAGTTCTTC	CASSGSNLAGVHYNEQFF
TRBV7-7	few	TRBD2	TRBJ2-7	TGTGCCATTATACTAGCGGGAGAAGGAGAGCAGTACTTC	CAIILAGEGEQYF
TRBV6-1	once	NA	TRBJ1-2	TGTGCCAGCAGTGAAGGGGGCAGTGACTATGGCTACACCTTC	CASSEGGSDYGYTF
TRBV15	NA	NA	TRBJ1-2	TGTGCCACCAGCATCCCACAGGGTTCAATGGATGGCTACACCTTC	CATSIPQGSMDGYTF
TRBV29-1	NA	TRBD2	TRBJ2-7	TGCAGCGTTGATCCTAGCGGGAGAAGCGAGCAGTACTTC	CSVDPSGRSEQYF
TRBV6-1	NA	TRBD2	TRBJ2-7	TGTGCCAGCAGGGGGGGACTAGCCTACTACGAGCAGTACTTC	CASRGGLAYYEQYF
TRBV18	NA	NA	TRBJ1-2	TGTGCCAGCTCACCCTCAGAGGGAGGGTTATATGGCTACACCTTC	CASSPSEGGLYGYTF
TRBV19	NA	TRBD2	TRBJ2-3	TGTGCCAGTAGCAAACTAGCGGGCAACACAGATACGCAGTATTTT	CASSKLAGNTDTQYF
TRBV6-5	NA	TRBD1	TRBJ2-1	TGTGCCAGCAGTCGACAGGGGGTGAGGAATGAGCAGTTCTTC	CASSRQGVRNEQFF
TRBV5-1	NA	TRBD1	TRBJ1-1	TGCGCCAGCAGCGTAGACAACAGGGGGCCCACTGAAGCTTTCTTT	CASSVDNRGPTEAFF
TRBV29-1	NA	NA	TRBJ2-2	TGCAGCGTTGTGTCTAGCCCTCTCACCGGGGAGCTGTTTTTT	CSVVSSPLTGELFF
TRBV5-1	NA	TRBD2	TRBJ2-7	TGCGCCAGCAGCTTGGACGGGGGGAGGCAGTACTTC	CASSLDGGRQYF
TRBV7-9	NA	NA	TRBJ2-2	TGTGCCAGCAGCCCTACTAGTGACCGAACCTGGGAGCTGTTTTTT	CASSPTSDRTWELFF
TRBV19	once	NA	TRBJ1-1	TGTGCCAGTAGCCGGACCGGGACTTTGGCTTTCTTT	CASSRTGTLAFF
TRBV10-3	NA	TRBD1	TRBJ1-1	TGTGCCATCAGAGGACAGGCGAACACTGAAGCTTTCTTT	CAIRGQANTEAFF